The next 9 T cell receptor beta chains were all read from a single sample in a study of regulatory T cells in long-lasting Graves disease. The TCR beta library used iRepertoire HTBI primers with Arm-PCR amplification of CDR3. TCRdb re-analysed the multiplex PCR reads in MiXCR, keeping a single row per CDR3 protein. The sample holds about 470,000 distinct CDR3 sequences, around 20% seen once. Documented time point: persistent/refractory GD, antithyroid drugs over 5 years with positive TRAb. RNA isolated from PBMCs was used to make the TCR library. Sequenced here: peripheral blood mononuclear cells (PBMCs), sampled when the disease was refractory, from a patient treated with antithyroid drugs. The receptors were sampled from a female donor with Graves disease.

This clonotype was picked up a small number of times. J is TRBJ2-7 and V is TRBV30; tentatively, D is TRBD2 (5 bases). Germline CDR1 is GTSNPN and CDR2 is SVGIG (reference sequence). The V end lost 3 bases, the J end lost 6 bases, and 15 bases lay between the germline ends. The length of the CDR3 is 13 residues. The CDR3 spells CAWSATRVGEQYF. CDR3 DNA sequence: TGTGCCTGGAGCGCTACGAGGGTGGGCGAGCAGTACTTC.

The rearrangement joins TRBV19 to TRBJ1-1; possible D gene TRBD1, 6 bases. V lost 5 bases and J lost 11, with 15 bases in between. In germline, CDR1 is LNHDA, CDR2 SQIVND (reference sequence). This CDR3 has 12 amino acids. CDR3 protein: CASSPTNRAAFF. The CDR3 DNA follows: TGTGCCAGTAGTCCCACGAACAGGGCGGCTTTCTTT.

J is TRBJ1-3 and V is TRBV29-1; 7 positions match TRBD1. The CDR3 totals 13 residues. The V gene end was trimmed by 7 bases and the J gene end by 4 bases; junction bases not matched to a gene: 7. Per germline, CDR1 SQVTM and CDR2 ANQGSEA. CDR3 nucleotides: TGCAGCGCCGAGACAGGGATCGGAAACACCATATATTTT. This codes for CSAETGIGNTIYF.

Ten or more counts support this clonotype. The chain links TRBV11-2 to TRBJ2-7; D is unclear. This CDR3 has 13 amino acids. Germline CDR1 reads SGHAT; CDR2 reads FQNNGV. The V end lost 1 base, the J end lost 0 bases, and 4 bases lay between the germline ends. The CDR3 DNA reads as TGTGCCAGCAGCTTAGTAAGCTCCTACGAGCAGTACTTC. Amino acid sequence: CASSLVSSYEQYF.

This clonotype turned up a few times. The genes are TRBV6-2 or TRBV6-3 and TRBJ1-1, with unresolved D. With 0 bases removed from V and 7 bases from J, the gap between germline ends came to 9 bases. This CDR3 is 13 amino acids long. CDR1 MNHEY and CDR2 SVGEGT come from the germline V gene. DNA of the CDR3: TGTGCCAGCAGTTACTCGGGCGGCCTTGAAGCTTTCTTT. Amino acids: CASSYSGGLEAFF.

The V gene is TRBV9, the J gene TRBJ1-2, with a weak D call TRBD1 (6 bases). The CDR3 spans 13 residues. The V gene lost 0 bases and the J gene lost 4 bases, with 7 bases spanning the gap. CDR1 and CDR2 (germline): SGDLS, YYNGEE. The CDR3 bases are TGTGCCAGCAGCGTAGCAGGGGTCTATGGCTACACCTTC. The encoded protein is CASSVAGVYGYTF.

This chain connects TRBV7-9 to TRBJ2-7; TRBD2 agrees at 10 bases. V lost 3 bases, J lost 2 bases, and 13 bases stayed unmatched. Germline V lookup: CDR1 SEHNR, CDR2 FQNEAQ (reference sequence). The CDR3 contains 18 residues. CDR3 residues: CASSFPTSGSDSTYEQYF. DNA for the CDR3: TGTGCCAGCAGCTTCCCGACTAGCGGGTCTGATTCGACCTACGAGCAGTACTTC.

The chain has TRBV11-2 and TRBJ2-2; weak D call: TRBD2 (5 bases). V gave up 0 bases and J gave up 17 bases, with 19 bases separating them. The CDR3 has 14 amino acids. The V gene's germline CDR1 is SGHAT and CDR2 FQNNGV. The CDR3 region is CASSLDRNTGEPFF. CDR3 nucleotide sequence: TGTGCCAGCAGCTTAGACAGAAACACCGGGGAGCCTTTTTTT. The complete variable domain, with remaining parts taken from reference TRBV11-2 and TRBJ2-2, reads EAGVAQSPRYKIIEKRQSVAFWCNPISGHATLYWYQQILGQGPKLLIQFQNNGVVDDSQLPKDRFSAERLKGVDSTLKIQPAKLEDSAVYLCASSLDRNTGEPFFGEGSRLTVL.

The chain is built from TRBV5-5 and TRBJ1-2, with a weak D call TRBD1 (6 bases). V was clipped by 0 bases and J by 10 bases, with 10 bases between them. Per germline, CDR1 SGHKS and CDR2 YYEKEE (reference sequence). The CDR3 consists of 12 residues. The CDR3 nucleotides read TGTGCCAGCAGCTTGGGCGGGGGCCCCTACACCTTC. Translated: CASSLGGGPYTF.